The entry that follows covers one T cell receptor beta chain sequence. Its target is unknown. These data are taken from a study of vaccination effects on CD4 cells after COVID-19. Study-level background: Samples were collected from three convalescent patients early and late following vaccination.

Investigators separated out CD4+ T cells once approximately 11 days of culture had passed. PCR confirmed that the person was infected with SARS-CoV-2 between March and December 2020. Participants each got two BNT162b2 or mRNA-1273 vaccine doses. Profiling relied on immunoSEQ multiplex PCR, and the TCRdb table lists in-frame clones only, not all of them. The data hold tens of thousands of clones, with approximately 72% observed a single time. The V gene's germline CDR1 is LNHNV and CDR2 YYDKDF (reference sequence). The CDR3 runs to 17 residues. Trimming took off 0 bases at V and 4 bases at J, with 16 bases between the two ends.

The TCR sequence derives from a human donor who had a prior SARS-CoV-2 infection. Sample: CD4+ T cells from PBMCs cultured without peptide, taken after COVID-19 vaccination. This rearrangement joins TRBV15 to TRBJ1-3; perhaps TRBD1 as D (5 bases). This CDR3 reads CATSRDIGAAGGNTIYF. The CDR3 DNA follows: TGTGCCACCAGCAGAGATATAGGGGCGGCCGGCGGAAACACCATATATTTT.